Presented here are 26 T cell receptor beta chains from one specimen sequenced in a study of radiotherapy plus CTLA-4 blockade in lung cancer. Measured with immunoSEQ multiplex PCR; TCRdb has only the in-frame clones, and not every one. The sample includes about 46,000 clones, 77% seen only once; the top ten take over 2%. The sample here was peripheral blood, taken from a patient treated with radiotherapy plus ipilimumab. These receptors all come from a human donor with non-small cell lung cancer whose response to radiotherapy plus ipilimumab could not be evaluated.

V gene TRBV6-5 combines with J gene TRBJ1-3; D is unresolved. This CDR3 spans 15 amino acids. Germline V gene sequence: CDR1 MNHEY, CDR2 SVGAGI. The ends were cut back, 6 bases at V and 1 base at J, with 13 bases in the middle. CDR3 region: CASSSVSLSGNTIYF. CDR3 sequence (DNA): TGTGCCAGCAGCTCAGTCTCTCTGTCTGGAAACACCATATATTTT.

The J gene is TRBJ2-1, the V gene TRBV28; 7 bases agree with TRBD1. Trimming at V came to 5 bases and at J to 0 bases, leaving 10 bases not matched to a gene. CDR1 and CDR2 from the germline V gene are MDHEN and SYDVKM. This CDR3 spans 17 amino acids. This CDR3 is CASSPRTGSSSYNEQFF. In DNA form, the CDR3 reads TGTGCCAGCAGTCCTCGGACAGGCTCTAGCTCCTACAATGAGCAGTTCTTC.

The chain is built from TRBV5-1 and TRBJ2-7; the match to TRBD1 covers 7 bases. This CDR3 comprises 14 residues. From germline, CDR1 is SGHRS and CDR2 YFSETQ. V was clipped by 1 base and J by 4 bases; unmatched bases: 5. The CDR3 DNA sequence: TGCGCCAGCAGCTTGCAGGGGGTTGGGTACGAGCAGTACTTC. Protein: CASSLQGVGYEQYF.

The chain has TRBV11-1 and TRBJ2-1; D might be TRBD1 (6 bases). The CDR3 is 13 amino acids. Germline V gene lookup returns CDR1 SGHAT and CDR2 FQDESV (reference sequence). Trimming shortened V by 5 bases and J by 7 bases, and 12 bases separated the two germline ends. The CDR3 loop reads CASSLDRRNEQFF. CDR3 coding DNA: TGTGCCAGCAGCCTAGACAGGCGGAATGAGCAGTTCTTC.

The chain carries TRBV10-3 and TRBJ1-1; no clear D. V gave up 5 bases and J gave up 2 bases, with 12 bases separating them. CDR1 and CDR2 from the germline V gene are ENHRY and SYGVKD. This CDR3 region has 14 residues. CDR3 residues: CAISPGRKNTEAFF. DNA of the CDR3: TGTGCCATCAGTCCGGGTAGAAAAAACACTGAAGCTTTCTTT.

The chain links TRBV4-2 to TRBJ2-3, with D perhaps TRBD2 (7 bases). This CDR3 has 17 amino acids. Trimming took 3 bases from V and 1 from J, leaving 17 bases between them. Germline-derived CDR1 and CDR2 are LGHNA and YNFKEQ. The CDR3 protein is CASSHGGGEGGTDTQYF. CDR3 nucleotide sequence: TGTGCCAGCAGCCACGGCGGGGGAGAGGGGGGCACAGATACGCAGTATTTT.

The V call is TRBV30, the J call TRBJ2-3, with 8 bases that match TRBD2. This CDR3 spans 18 amino acids. V trimming: 4 bases; J trimming: 0 bases; junction bases outside the gene matches: 15. CDR1 and CDR2 from the germline V gene are GTSNPN and SVGIG (reference sequence). The CDR3 reads CAWKRPGGGRPSTDTQYF. In DNA, the CDR3 is TGTGCCTGGAAACGGCCCGGTGGCGGGAGGCCCAGCACAGATACGCAGTATTTT.

The chain couples TRBV2 to TRBJ2-3, with 7 bases fitting TRBD2. The V gene's germline CDR1 is SNHLY and CDR2 FYNNEI. V lost 8 bases to trimming and J lost 2 bases; unmatched junction nucleotides: 10. The CDR3 spans 15 residues. CDR3 sequence: CASGIPSGNTDTQYF. CDR3 DNA: TGTGCCAGCGGGATCCCTAGCGGAAACACAGATACGCAGTATTTT.

The rearrangement uses TRBV6-1 and TRBJ1-1; a possible D gene is TRBD1 (5 bases). Germline V gene sequence: CDR1 MNHNS, CDR2 SASEGT. Trimming pared 4 bases from V and 5 bases from J, leaving 14 bases between. The CDR3 runs to 14 residues. CDR3 in amino acids: CASSALGGRTEAFF. The CDR3 DNA reads TGTGCCAGCAGTGCCCTTGGGGGGAGGACTGAAGCTTTCTTT.

The chain recombines TRBV6-6 with TRBJ2-3; possible D gene TRBD1, 5 bases. The CDR3 length is 15 residues. V was clipped by 5 bases and J by 4 bases, with 16 bases between them. Germline V gene lookup returns CDR1 MNHNY and CDR2 SVGAGI (reference sequence). As DNA, the CDR3 is TGTGCCAGCAGTGGGGCTTCGGGTGGCGCAGATACGCAGTATTTT. It codes for CASSGASGGADTQYF.

Written as DNA, the CDR3 is TGCGCCAGCAGCTTGGACCCACTAGGGACAGGGGGCGGCTACACCTTC. This sequence encodes CASSLDPLGTGGGYTF. The chain has TRBV5-1 and TRBJ1-2; 12 nucleotides agree with TRBD1. With V trimmed by 0 bases and J by 8 bases, 8 bases remained unmatched. Looked up from germline, CDR1 is SGHRS and CDR2 is YFSETQ. The CDR3 consists of 16 residues.

This clone has only one observation. The V and J genes are TRBV30 and TRBJ2-2; a weak D match, TRBD2 (6 bases). The CDR3 length is 15 residues. Trimming left V 0 bases short and J 7 bases short, with 15 bases between. Germline CDR1 reads GTSNPN; CDR2 reads SVGIG (reference sequence). CDR3 nucleotides: TGTGCCTGGAGTGTCTCCCCGGGGGTCGGCGGGGAGCTGTTTTTT. It codes for CAWSVSPGVGGELFF.

This clone was seen once. This chain connects TRBV18 to TRBJ1-1; D is undetermined. The germline V gene has CDR1 KGHSH and CDR2 LQKENI. V lost 2 bases to trimming and J lost 7 bases, with 17 bases between them. CDR3 length equals 15 residues. CDR3 DNA sequence: TGTGCCAGCTCACCAGGCGATCGTCCGCGGGGTGAAGCTTTCTTT. Translation gives CASSPGDRPRGEAFF.

This chain uses TRBV5-6 with TRBJ2-3, with 14 nucleotides matching TRBD2. The CDR3 sequence is 17 residues long. The germline CDR1 and CDR2 sequences are SGHDT and YYEEEE. V shed 3 bases, J shed 6 bases, and the junction held 9 bases outside the gene matches. The CDR3 region is CASSWTSGGSLGDTQYF. The CDR3 nucleotides are TGTGCCAGCAGCTGGACTAGCGGGGGGAGCCTAGGGGATACGCAGTATTTT.

V and J are TRBV15 and TRBJ1-5; a possible D gene is TRBD1 (6 bases). Germline V gene data show CDR1 as LNHNV and CDR2 as YYDKDF (reference sequence). The ends were cut back, 2 bases at V and 5 bases at J, with 16 bases in the middle. This CDR3 has 16 residues. DNA for the CDR3: TGTGCCACCAGCAGACCCTCTACAGGGTCCTATCAGCCCCAGCATTTT. The encoded protein is CATSRPSTGSYQPQHF.

V usage is TRBV6-6 and J usage is TRBJ2-7, with a tentative D call TRBD1 (5 bases). The ends were cut back, 0 bases at V and 0 bases at J, with 12 bases in the middle. Germline CDR1 reads MNHNY; CDR2 reads SVGAGI (reference sequence). The length of the CDR3 is 16 residues. CDR3 DNA sequence: TGTGCCAGCAGTTACTCGGCCAGGGCAATCTCCTACGAGCAGTACTTC. Its protein product is CASSYSARAISYEQYF.

The chain recombines TRBV5-1 with TRBJ2-1; perhaps TRBD2 as D (6 bases). The CDR3 consists of 15 residues. Germline CDR1 and CDR2: SGHRS and YFSETQ. With 0 bases removed from V and 8 bases from J, the gap between germline ends came to 15 bases. In DNA form, the CDR3 reads TGCGCCAGCAGCTTGGGGATAGCGGAACCCCATGAGCAGTTCTTC. As protein: CASSLGIAEPHEQFF. The entire variable domain, with the rest obtained from reference TRBV5-1 and TRBJ2-1, is as follows: KAGVTQTPRYLIKTRGQQVTLSCSPISGHRSVSWYQQTPGQGLQFLFEYFSETQRNKGNFPGRFSGRQFSNSRSEMNVSTLELGDSALYLCASSLGIAEPHEQFFGPGTRLTVL.

Written as DNA, the CDR3 is TGCGCCAGCAGCTCCGGACTAGCGGGGGCCGGGGAGACCCAGTACTTC. Translation gives CASSSGLAGAGETQYF. The rearrangement uses TRBV5-1 and TRBJ2-5; TRBD2 matches at 13 bases. The CDR3 spans 16 residues. V was clipped by 3 bases and J by 5 bases; unmatched bases: 7. CDR1 and CDR2 (germline): SGHRS, YFSETQ.

The rearrangement joins TRBV30 to TRBJ2-7; 9 positions agree with TRBD1. The trim removed 0 bases at V and 6 bases at J, leaving 6 bases unmatched. Germline lookup yields CDR1 GTSNPN and CDR2 SVGIG (reference sequence). This CDR3 is 14 amino acids long. For the CDR3, the DNA is TGTGCCTGGAGTGTGGGGGACAGGGTAAGCGAGCAGTACTTC. Translation gives CAWSVGDRVSEQYF.

Remarks on this clone: The same CDR3 arises from other DNA sequences in this sample as well. The chain uses TRBV18 and TRBJ2-2; 11 bases match TRBD2. V gave up 3 bases and J gave up 0 bases; unmatched junction bases: 3. CDR3 length: 17 amino acids. Per germline, CDR1 KGHSH and CDR2 LQKENI. In DNA, the CDR3 is TGTGCCAGCTCACCCCTAGCGGGAGGATCGAACACCGGGGAGCTGTTTTTT. As protein: CASSPLAGGSNTGELFF. Variable domain in full (rest from reference TRBV18 and TRBJ2-2): NAGVMQNPRHLVRRRGQEARLRCSPMKGHSHVYWYRQLPEEGLKFMVYLQKENIIDESGMPKERFSAEFPKEGPSILRIQQVVRGDSAAYFCASSPLAGGSNTGELFFGEGSRLTVL.

The gene calls are TRBV5-4 and TRBJ2-5; D is perhaps TRBD2 (6 bases). Matching the DNA end better, TRBJ2-7 makes the J call doubtful. The germline V gene has CDR1 SGHNT and CDR2 YYREEE (reference sequence). There are 14 residues in the CDR3. CDR3 DNA sequence: TGTGCCAGCAGCTCTCGGGAGTTAAACTACGAGCAGTACTTC. It is translated as CASSSRELNYEQYF.

The chain employs TRBV13 and TRBJ2-1; TRBD1 might be the D (6 bases). Germline V lookup: CDR1 PRHDT, CDR2 FYEKMQ (reference sequence). Between the trimmed V and J ends, which lost 3 bases and 7 bases, there was a span of 10 bases. CDR3 length: 13 amino acids. The CDR3 DNA sequence: TGTGCCAGCAGCTTCGCCACAGGGAATGAGCAGTTCTTC. Protein: CASSFATGNEQFF.

CDR3 amino acids: CASSNDRGHQPQHF. In DNA form, the CDR3 reads TGTGCCAGCAGCAATGACAGGGGTCATCAGCCCCAGCATTTT. The V call is TRBV4-2, the J call TRBJ1-5; 8 bases agree with TRBD1. The CDR3 extends over 14 amino acids. J was trimmed by 5 bases and V by 5 bases; bases with no gene match: 5. Germline V CDR1 and CDR2: LGHNA, YNFKEQ.

The chain employs TRBV5-6 and TRBJ1-1, with TRBD1 as a possible D gene (5 bases). Germline CDR1 reads SGHDT; CDR2 reads YYEEEE. This CDR3 has 15 amino acids. V lost 3 bases and J 2 bases, leaving 14 bases between the germline ends. CDR3 loop: CASSSSWGGNTEAFF. The DNA for the CDR3 is TGTGCCAGCAGCTCGTCGTGGGGGGGTAACACTGAAGCTTTCTTT. Looking up the rest from reference TRBV5-6 and TRBJ1-1 gives the full variable domain: DAGVTQSPTHLIKTRGQQVTLRCSPKSGHDTVSWYQQALGQGPQFIFQYYEEEERQRGNFPDRFSGHQFPNYSSELNVNALLLGDSALYLCASSSSWGGNTEAFFGQGTRLTVV.

V and J are TRBV6-6 and TRBJ1-6, with a tentative D call TRBD1 (6 bases). The CDR3 is 15 amino acids. V shed 10 bases and J shed 6 bases, with 19 bases lying between them. The germline V gene encodes CDR1 MNHNY and CDR2 SVGAGI (reference sequence). The CDR3 sequence: CAIRPSRGTNSPLHF. The CDR3 nucleotides are TGTGCCATCCGACCCTCAAGGGGGACTAATTCACCCCTCCACTTT.

In this sample, this clone turned up a few times. This chain links TRBV10-2 with TRBJ2-1; 10 nucleotides agree with TRBD2. The V gene end was trimmed by 6 bases and the J gene end by 7 bases; junction bases not matched to a gene: 6. The germline V gene encodes CDR1 WSHSY and CDR2 SAAADI. The CDR3 length is 14 residues. The CDR3 region is CASRASGSKNEQFF. CDR3 nucleotide sequence: TGCGCCAGCAGAGCTAGCGGGAGCAAAAATGAGCAGTTCTTC.